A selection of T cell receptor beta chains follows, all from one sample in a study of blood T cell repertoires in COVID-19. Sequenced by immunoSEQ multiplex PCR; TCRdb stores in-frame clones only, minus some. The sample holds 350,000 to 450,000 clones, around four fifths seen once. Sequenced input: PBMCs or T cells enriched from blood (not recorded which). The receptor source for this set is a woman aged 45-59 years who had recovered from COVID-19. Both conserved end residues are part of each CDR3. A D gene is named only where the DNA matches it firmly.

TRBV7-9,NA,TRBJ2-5,TGTGCCAGCAGCTTAACGACAGGGAGGCAGACCCAGTACTTC,CASSLTTGRQTQYF
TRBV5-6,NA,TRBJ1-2,TGTGCCAGCAGCCCGCGGGGGGGCCTGGGCTACACCTTC,CASSPRGGLGYTF
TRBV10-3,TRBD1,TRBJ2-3,TGTGCCATCAGTGACAGGGGGCAAGATACGCAGTATTTT,CAISDRGQDTQYF
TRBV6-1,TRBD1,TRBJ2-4,TGTGCCAGCAGTGTACAGGGGTTTTTAGCCAAAAACATTCAGTACTTC,CASSVQGFLAKNIQYF
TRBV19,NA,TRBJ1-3,TGTGCCAGTATGGGAACCGGGGTTGGAAACACCATATATTTT,CASMGTGVGNTIYF
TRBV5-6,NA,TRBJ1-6,TGTGCCAGCAGCTCCCTGGAGACACAGGGAAGAAATTCACCCCTCCACTTT,CASSSLETQGRNSPLHF
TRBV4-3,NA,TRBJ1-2,TGCGCCAGCAGCCGCATAAGCGGGGGAAATGGCTACACCTTC,CASSRISGGNGYTF
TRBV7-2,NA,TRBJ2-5,TGTGCCAGCAGCTCGTCTATGGAGACCCAGTACTTC,CASSSSMETQYF
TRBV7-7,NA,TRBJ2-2,TGTGCTAGCAGCCCAGGGCGGCTACTGAACACCGGGGAGCTGTTTTTT,CASSPGRLLNTGELFF
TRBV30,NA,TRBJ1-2,TGTGCCTGGAGTGTACTCGCTAACTATGGCTACACCTTC,CAWSVLANYGYTF
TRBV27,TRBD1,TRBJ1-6,TGTGCCAGCAGTCTCACCGGGACAGGGATGAGTTCACCCCTCCACTTT,CASSLTGTGMSSPLHF
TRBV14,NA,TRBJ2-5,TGTGCCAGCAGCCAAGGGACACCCCAAGAGACCCAGTACTTC,CASSQGTPQETQYF
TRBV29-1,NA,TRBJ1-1,TGCAGCGCGGGGACTGGGAACACTGAAGCTTTCTTT,CSAGTGNTEAFF
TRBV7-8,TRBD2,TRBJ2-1,TGTGCCATTAGCGGGCGTAACTACAATGAGCAGTTCTTC,CAISGRNYNEQFF
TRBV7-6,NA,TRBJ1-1,TGTGCCAGCAGCCCCCGAAGCTCCTATTTCTCGAACACTGAAGCTTTCTTT,CASSPRSSYFSNTEAFF
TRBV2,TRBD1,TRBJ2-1,TGTGCCAGCTCCGGCCGGACAGGGGACTACAATGAGCAGTTCTTC,CASSGRTGDYNEQFF
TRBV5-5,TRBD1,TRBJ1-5,TGTGCCAGCAGCTTGGAGTTGACAGGGAGCCATCAGCCCCAGCATTTT,CASSLELTGSHQPQHF
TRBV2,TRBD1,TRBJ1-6,TGTGCCAGCAGTGTATCCGGGACAGGGGGCTATAATTCACCCCTCCACTTT,CASSVSGTGGYNSPLHF
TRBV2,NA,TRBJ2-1,TGTGCCAGCAGTGAAACCCCGCCAGCGCTGAGCTCCTACAATGAGCAGTTCTTC,CASSETPPALSSYNEQFF